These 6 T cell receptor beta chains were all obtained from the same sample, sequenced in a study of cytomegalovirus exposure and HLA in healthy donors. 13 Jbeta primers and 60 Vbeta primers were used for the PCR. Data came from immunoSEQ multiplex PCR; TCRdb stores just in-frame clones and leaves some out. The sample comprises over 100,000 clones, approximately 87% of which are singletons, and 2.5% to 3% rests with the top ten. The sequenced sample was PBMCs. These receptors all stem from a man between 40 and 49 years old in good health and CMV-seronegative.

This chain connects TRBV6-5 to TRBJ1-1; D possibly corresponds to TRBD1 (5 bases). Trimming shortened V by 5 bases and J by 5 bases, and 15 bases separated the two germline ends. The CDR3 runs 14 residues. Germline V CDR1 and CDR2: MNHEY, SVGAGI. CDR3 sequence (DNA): TGTGCCAGCAGTCCGGGCCATCGGGGGACTGAAGCTTTCTTT. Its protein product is CASSPGHRGTEAFF.

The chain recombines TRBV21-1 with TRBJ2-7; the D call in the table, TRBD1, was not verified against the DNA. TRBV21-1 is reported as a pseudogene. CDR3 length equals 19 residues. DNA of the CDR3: TGTGCCAGCAGCAAAGCCTGGGGGCCACCTTTCCTACTCTCCTACGAGCAGTACTTC. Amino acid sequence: CASSKAWGPPFLLSYEQYF.

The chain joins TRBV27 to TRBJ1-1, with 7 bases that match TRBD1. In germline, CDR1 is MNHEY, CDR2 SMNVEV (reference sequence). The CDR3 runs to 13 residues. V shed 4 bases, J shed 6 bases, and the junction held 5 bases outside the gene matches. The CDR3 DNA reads TGTGCCAGCAGTTGGGTCGACAGGGCTGAAGCTTTCTTT. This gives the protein CASSWVDRAEAFF.

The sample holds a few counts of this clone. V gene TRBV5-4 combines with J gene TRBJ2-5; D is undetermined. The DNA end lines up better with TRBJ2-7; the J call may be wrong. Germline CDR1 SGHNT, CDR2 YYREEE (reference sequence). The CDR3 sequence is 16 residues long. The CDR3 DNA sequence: TGTGCCAGCAGCCCGGGTAGAACCACATTATCCTACGAGCAGTACTTC. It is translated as CASSPGRTTLSYEQYF.

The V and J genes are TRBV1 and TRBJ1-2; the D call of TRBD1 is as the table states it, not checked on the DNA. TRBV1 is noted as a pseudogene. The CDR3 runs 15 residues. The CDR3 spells CTSSATGGVGYGYTF. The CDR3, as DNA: TGCACCAGCAGTGCGACAGGGGGCGTGGGCTATGGCTACACCTTC.

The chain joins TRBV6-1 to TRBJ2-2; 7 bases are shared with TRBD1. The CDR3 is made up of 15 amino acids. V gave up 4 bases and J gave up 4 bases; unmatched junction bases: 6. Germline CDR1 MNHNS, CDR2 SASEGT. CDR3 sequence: CASSGTGAGTGELFF. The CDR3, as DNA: TGTGCCAGCAGTGGAACAGGGGCGGGCACCGGGGAGCTGTTTTTT.